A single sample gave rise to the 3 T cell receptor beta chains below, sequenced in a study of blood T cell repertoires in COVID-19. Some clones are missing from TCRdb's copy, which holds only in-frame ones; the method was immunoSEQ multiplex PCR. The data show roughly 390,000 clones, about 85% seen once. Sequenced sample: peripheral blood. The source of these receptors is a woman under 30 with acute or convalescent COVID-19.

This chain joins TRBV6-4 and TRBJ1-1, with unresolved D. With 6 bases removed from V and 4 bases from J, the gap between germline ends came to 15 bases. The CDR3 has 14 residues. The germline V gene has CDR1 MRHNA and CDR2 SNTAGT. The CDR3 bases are TGTGCCAGCAGGATGGAGGGATCGGTCACTGAAGCTTTCTTT. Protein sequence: CASRMEGSVTEAFF.

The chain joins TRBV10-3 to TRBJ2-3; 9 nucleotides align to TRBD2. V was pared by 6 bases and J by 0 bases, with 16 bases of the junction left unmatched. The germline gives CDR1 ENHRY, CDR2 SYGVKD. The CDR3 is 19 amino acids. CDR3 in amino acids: CAISAGPRVAGDSTDTQYF. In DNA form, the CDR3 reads TGTGCCATCAGCGCAGGCCCCCGGGTAGCGGGAGATAGCACAGATACGCAGTATTTT.

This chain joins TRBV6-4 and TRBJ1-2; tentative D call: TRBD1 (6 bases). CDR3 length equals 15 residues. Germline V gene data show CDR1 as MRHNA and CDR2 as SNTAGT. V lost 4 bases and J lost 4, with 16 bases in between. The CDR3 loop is CASSVAQGGGYGYTF. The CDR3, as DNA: TGTGCCAGCAGTGTTGCACAGGGTGGGGGCTATGGCTACACCTTC.